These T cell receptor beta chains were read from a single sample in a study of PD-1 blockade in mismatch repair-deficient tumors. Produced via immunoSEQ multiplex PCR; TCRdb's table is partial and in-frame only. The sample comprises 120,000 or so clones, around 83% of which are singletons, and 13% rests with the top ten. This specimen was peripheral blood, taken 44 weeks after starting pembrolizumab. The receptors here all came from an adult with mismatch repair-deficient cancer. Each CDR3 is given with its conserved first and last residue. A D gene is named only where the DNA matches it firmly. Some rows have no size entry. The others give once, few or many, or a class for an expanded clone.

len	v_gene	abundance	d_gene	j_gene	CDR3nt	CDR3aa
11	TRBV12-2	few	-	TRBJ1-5	TGTGCAAGTCGTAATCAGCAGCCCCAGCATTTT	CASRNQQPQHF
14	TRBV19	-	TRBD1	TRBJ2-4	TGTGCCAGTAGTGCAACAGGGGGCAAAAACATTCAGTACTTC	CASSATGGKNIQYF
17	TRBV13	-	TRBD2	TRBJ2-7	TGTGCCAGCAGCTCCCAAAGCAGACTAGCGCAGCACTACGAGCAGTACTTC	CASSSQSRLAQHYEQYF
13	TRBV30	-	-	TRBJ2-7	TGTGCCTGGAGTGTACGTAGGCTCGGCGAGCAGTACTTC	CAWSVRRLGEQYF
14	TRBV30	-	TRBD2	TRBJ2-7	TGTGCCTGGAGGGTAGCGGGTTTCTCCTACGAGCAGTACTTC	CAWRVAGFSYEQYF
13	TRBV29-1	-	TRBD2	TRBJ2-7	TGCAGCGTTGAACTAGCGGGAGACTACGAGCAGTACTTC	CSVELAGDYEQYF
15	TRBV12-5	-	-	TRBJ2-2	TGTGCTAGTAAAAGGGACTTTTTGCCCACCGGGGAGCTGTTTTTT	CASKRDFLPTGELFF
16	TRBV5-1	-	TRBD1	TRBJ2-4	TGCGCCAGCAGCGTAGCCGGGACAGGGGCCAAAAACATTCAGTACTTC	CASSVAGTGAKNIQYF
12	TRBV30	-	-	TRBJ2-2	TGTGCCTGGAATCGGGGAGCCGGGGAGCTGTTTTTT	CAWNRGAGELFF
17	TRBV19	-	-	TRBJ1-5	TGTGCCAGTAGTATAGCCCCCCGGCAGAAAAACAATCAGCCCCAGCATTTT	CASSIAPRQKNNQPQHF
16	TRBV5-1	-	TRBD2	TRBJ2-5	TGCGCCAGCAGCTTGGGTCCTAGCGGGAGACAAGAGACCCAGTACTTC	CASSLGPSGRQETQYF
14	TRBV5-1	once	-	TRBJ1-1	TGCGCCAGCAGCTTGGGAGGGGGGCAGACTGAAGCTTTCTTT	CASSLGGGQTEAFF
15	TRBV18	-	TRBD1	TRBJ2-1	TGTGCCAGCTCACCCCCGGGACAGGGTTACAATGAGCAGTTCTTC	CASSPPGQGYNEQFF
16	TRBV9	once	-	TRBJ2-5	TGTGCCAGCAGCCCAAATATGGGACATCGGACCGAGACCCAGTACTTC	CASSPNMGHRTETQYF
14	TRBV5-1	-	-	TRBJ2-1	TGCGCCAGCAGCTTTGCAGGATATAACAATGAGCAGTTCTTC	CASSFAGYNNEQFF
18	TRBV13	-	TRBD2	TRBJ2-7	TGTGCCAGCAGCTTACGACTAGCGGGACCTTCACTCTCCTACGAGCAGTACTTC	CASSLRLAGPSLSYEQYF
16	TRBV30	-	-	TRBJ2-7	TGTGCCTGCCTAACCAAGGTGGCGCGTCAAAACTACGAGCAGTACTTC	CACLTKVARQNYEQYF
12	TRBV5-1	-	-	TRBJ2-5	TGCGCCAGCAGCTCCCAGGGAGAGACCCAGTACTTC	CASSSQGETQYF
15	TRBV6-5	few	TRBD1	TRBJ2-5	TGTGCCAGCAGTTACTCGGCGACAGGGCAGGAGACCCAGTACTTC	CASSYSATGQETQYF
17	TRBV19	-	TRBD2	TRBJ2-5	TGTGCCAGTAGTATAGGGACTAGCGGGAGCGTCTTGGAGACCCAGTACTTC	CASSIGTSGSVLETQYF
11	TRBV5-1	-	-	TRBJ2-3	TGCGCCAGCAGCTCCACAGATACGCAGTATTTT	CASSSTDTQYF
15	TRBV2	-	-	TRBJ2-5	TGTGCCAGCAGGGGAAAAACAGGGCCCCAAGAGACCCAGTACTTC	CASRGKTGPQETQYF
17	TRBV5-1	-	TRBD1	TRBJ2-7	TGCGCCAGCAGCTTGGAATACCCAAGGACAGGTTCCTACGAGCAGTACTTC	CASSLEYPRTGSYEQYF
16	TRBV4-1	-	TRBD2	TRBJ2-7	TGCGCCAGCAGCCAAGATCCTAGCGGGAGGGCCTACGAGCAGTACTTC	CASSQDPSGRAYEQYF
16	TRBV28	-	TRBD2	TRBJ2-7	TGTGCCAGCAGTTTACCCAGGACTAGCGGCTCCTACGAGCAGTACTTC	CASSLPRTSGSYEQYF
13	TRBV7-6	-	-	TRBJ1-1	TGTGCCAGCAGGTCACAGGTGAACACTGAAGCTTTCTTT	CASRSQVNTEAFF
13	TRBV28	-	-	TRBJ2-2	TGTGCCAGCAGTTTCGGGTTCACCGGGGAGCTGTTTTTT	CASSFGFTGELFF
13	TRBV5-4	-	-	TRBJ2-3	TGTGCCAGCAGCTTTTCTTGGGAAGATACGCAGTATTTT	CASSFSWEDTQYF
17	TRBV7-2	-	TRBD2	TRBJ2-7	TGTGCCAGCAGCCCACGGGATCATAGCGGGAAAGGCTACGAGCAGTACTTC	CASSPRDHSGKGYEQYF
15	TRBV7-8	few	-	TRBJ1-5	TGTGCCAGCAGCTTAGAATGGGGGGCAGGCCAGCCCCAGCATTTT	CASSLEWGAGQPQHF
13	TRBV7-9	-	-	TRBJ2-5	TGTGCCAGCAGCCACGGACGGCAAGAGACCCAGTACTTC	CASSHGRQETQYF
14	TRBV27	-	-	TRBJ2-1	TGTGCCAGCAGTTCGAGTAGCTCCTACAATGAGCAGTTCTTC	CASSSSSSYNEQFF
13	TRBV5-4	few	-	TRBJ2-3	TGTGCCAGCAGCTTTGGGGACGAAGATACGCAGTATTTT	CASSFGDEDTQYF
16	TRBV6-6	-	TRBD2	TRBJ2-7	TGTGCCAGCAGTTACGCTAGCGGGATAAAATCCTACGAGCAGTACTTC	CASSYASGIKSYEQYF
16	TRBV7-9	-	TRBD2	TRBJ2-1	TGTGCCAGCAGCCTAAGTGCTAGCGGGGATTACAATGAGCAGTTCTTC	CASSLSASGDYNEQFF
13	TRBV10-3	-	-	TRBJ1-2	TGTGCCATCAGTCCCCTGTCTCGGGCTGGCTACACCTTC	CAISPLSRAGYTF
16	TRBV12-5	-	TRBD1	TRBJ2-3	TGTGCTAGTGGTTTGGTACTCAGAGGGGGCCCAGATACGCAGTATTTT	CASGLVLRGGPDTQYF
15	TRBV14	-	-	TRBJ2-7	TGTGCCAGCAGCCCTGGGCAGGGTTACTCCTACGAGCAGTACTTC	CASSPGQGYSYEQYF
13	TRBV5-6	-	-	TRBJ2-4	TGTGCCAGCAGCTTGGTGAAGGGGAACATTCAGTACTTC	CASSLVKGNIQYF
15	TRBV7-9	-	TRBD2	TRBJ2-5	TGTGCCAGCAGCACTGGGACTAGCGACATCGAGACCCAGTACTTC	CASSTGTSDIETQYF
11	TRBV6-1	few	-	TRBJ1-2	TGTGCCAGCACCAGGGTATATGGCTACACCTTC	CASTRVYGYTF
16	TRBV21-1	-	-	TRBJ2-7	TGTGCCAGCAGCAACAAATTAAGGACCCCGAACTACGAGCAGTACTTC	CASSNKLRTPNYEQYF
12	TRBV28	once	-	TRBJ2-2	TGTGCCAGCAGTTTACGAGACCGGGTCTTGTTTTTT	CASSLRDRVLFF
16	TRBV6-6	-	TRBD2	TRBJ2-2	TGTGCCAGCACCCAGACTAGCGGGATTTTCGCCGGGGAGCTGTTTTTT	CASTQTSGIFAGELFF
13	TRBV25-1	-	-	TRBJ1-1	TGTGCCAGCAGTGAATATAGGGACACAGAAGCTTTCTTT	CASSEYRDTEAFF